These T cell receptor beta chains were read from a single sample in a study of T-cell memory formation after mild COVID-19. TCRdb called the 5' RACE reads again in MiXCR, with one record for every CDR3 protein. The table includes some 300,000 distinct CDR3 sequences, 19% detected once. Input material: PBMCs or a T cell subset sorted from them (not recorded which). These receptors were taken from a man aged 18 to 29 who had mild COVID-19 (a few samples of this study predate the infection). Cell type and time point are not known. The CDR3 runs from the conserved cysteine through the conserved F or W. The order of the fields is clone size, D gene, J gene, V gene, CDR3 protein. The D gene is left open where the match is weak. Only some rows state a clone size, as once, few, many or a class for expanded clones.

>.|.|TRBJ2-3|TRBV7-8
CASSPTRGNTQYF
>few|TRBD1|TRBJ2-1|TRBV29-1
CSAGTGSNEQFF
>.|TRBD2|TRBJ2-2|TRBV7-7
CASSPRSGGLSTGELFF
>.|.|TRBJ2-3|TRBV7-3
CASSSVGLSDTQYF
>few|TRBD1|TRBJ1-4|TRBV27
CASSRQGVVANEKLFF
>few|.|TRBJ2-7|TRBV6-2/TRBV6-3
CASSYLAGSYEQYF
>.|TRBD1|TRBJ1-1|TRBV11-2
CASSPGQGRPEAFF
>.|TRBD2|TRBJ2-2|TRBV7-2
CASSLTSGAPNTGELFF
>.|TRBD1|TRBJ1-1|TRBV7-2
CASSLAKQGRDTEAFF
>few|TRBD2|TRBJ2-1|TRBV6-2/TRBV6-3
CASTAGGAGYNEQFF
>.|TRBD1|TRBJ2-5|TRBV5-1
CASSWGQGETQYF
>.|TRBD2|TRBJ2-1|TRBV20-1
CSASLSGGADEQFF
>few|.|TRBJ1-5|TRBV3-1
CASSQVGGQPQHF
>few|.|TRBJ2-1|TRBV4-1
CASSQERGWMSFNEQFF
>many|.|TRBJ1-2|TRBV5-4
CASSKPGQTQYGYTF
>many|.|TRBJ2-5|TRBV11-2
CASSHRETQYF
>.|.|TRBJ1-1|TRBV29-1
CSEMTVNTEAFF
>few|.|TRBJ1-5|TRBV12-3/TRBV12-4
CASSLSVNMNQPQHF
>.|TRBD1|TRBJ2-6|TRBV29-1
CSGQGPGANVLTF
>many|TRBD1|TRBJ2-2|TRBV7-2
CASSFGTGTTGELFF
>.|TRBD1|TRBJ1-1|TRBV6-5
CASSYDRANTEAFF
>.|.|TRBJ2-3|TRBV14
CASSQNQNPGDTQYF
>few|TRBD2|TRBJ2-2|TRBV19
CASSIGTSTGELFF
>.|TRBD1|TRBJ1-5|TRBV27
CASSFAGGYNQPQHF
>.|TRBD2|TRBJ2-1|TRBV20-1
CSAVGTSGYNEQFF
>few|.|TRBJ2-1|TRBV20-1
CGPVRGSYNEQFF
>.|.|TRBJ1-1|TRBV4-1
CASSQDGRGNTEAFF
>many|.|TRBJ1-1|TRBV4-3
CASSQTGTEAFF
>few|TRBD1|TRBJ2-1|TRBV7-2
CASSLVGTGVSYNEQFF